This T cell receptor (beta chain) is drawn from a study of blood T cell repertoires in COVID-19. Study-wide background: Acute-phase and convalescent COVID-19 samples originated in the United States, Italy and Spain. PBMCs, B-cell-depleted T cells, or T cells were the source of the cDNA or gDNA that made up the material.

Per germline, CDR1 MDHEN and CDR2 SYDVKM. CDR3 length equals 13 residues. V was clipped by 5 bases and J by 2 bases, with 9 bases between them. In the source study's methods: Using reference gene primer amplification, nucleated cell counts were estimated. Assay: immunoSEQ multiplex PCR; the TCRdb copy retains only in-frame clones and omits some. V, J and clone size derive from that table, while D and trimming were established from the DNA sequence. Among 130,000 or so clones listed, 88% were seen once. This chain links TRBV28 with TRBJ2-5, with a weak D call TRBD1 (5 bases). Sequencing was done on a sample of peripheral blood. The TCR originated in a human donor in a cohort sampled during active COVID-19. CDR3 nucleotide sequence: TGTGCCAGCAGTACGACAGTACAAGAGACCCAGTACTTC. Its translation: CASSTTVQETQYF.